Listed here is a single T cell receptor (beta chain). In the original workflow: The assay estimated nucleated cells by amplifying reference gene primers. Measured with immunoSEQ multiplex PCR; TCRdb has only the in-frame clones, and not every one. For V, J and clone size, that table is used; D and trimming come from the DNA. The sample yields some 200,000 clones, approximately 89% seen once. The data are from a study of blood T cell repertoires in COVID-19. Whole-study context: T cells, B-cell-depleted T cells, or PBMCs supplied cDNA or gDNA.

Germline trimming cut 4 bases from V and 4 bases from J; bases unmatched to any gene: 8. This CDR3 spans 15 amino acids. What was sequenced was peripheral blood. J is TRBJ2-5 and V is TRBV5-3; TRBD1 aligns across 9 bases. TRBV5-3 is identified as an open reading frame with a role that is uncertain. This TCR was sampled from a woman aged 35 to 49 with acute or convalescent COVID-19. In DNA, the CDR3 is TGTGCCAGAAGCAGAGGACAGGGGAGGCGAGAGACCCAGTACTTC. As protein: CARSRGQGRRETQYF.